Listed below are T cell receptor beta chains from one sample, sequenced in a study of identical twins. TCRdb re-called the 5' RACE reads with MiXCR, one entry per CDR3 protein. The sample has approximately 1.8 million distinct CDR3 sequences, under 35% seen once; the top ten hold 0.27%. The specimen was cord blood. The receptors derive from a newborn girl in good health. CDR3s include the opening cysteine and the closing phenylalanine or tryptophan.

TRBJ1-1 TRBV28 CASSFGDRDVNTEAFF
TRBJ2-3 TRBV20-1 CSARDLFRDDTQYF
TRBJ2-4 TRBV12-3/TRBV12-4 CASSPGAGEQYF
TRBJ2-1 TRBV19 CASSSPGVLHNEQFF
TRBJ2-3 TRBV2 CASSEWGQVSTDTQYF
TRBJ2-7 TRBV29-1 CSVGDRAREQYF
TRBJ2-1 TRBV20-1 CSAKGTLYNEQFF
TRBJ1-4 TRBV20-1 CSARDYGLEKLFF
TRBJ2-3 TRBV20-1 CSARVTPGLITDTQYF
TRBJ1-2 TRBV2 CASTIGGFYGYTF
TRBJ2-3 TRBV6-6 CASSYGNPKSRTDTQYF
TRBJ2-1 TRBV11-1 CASSLLPAGNNEQFF
TRBJ1-1 TRBV20-1 CSASNNQGAEAFF
TRBJ2-1 TRBV7-6 CAGSLVRLAGAMDEQFF
TRBJ2-3 TRBV7-9 CASSPWVGQDTDTQYF
TRBJ2-1 TRBV27 CASSPNNRAFFWNEQFF
. TRBV28 CASYRSRSYEQYF
TRBJ2-4 TRBV20-1 CSAPGVAKNIQYF
TRBJ2-7 TRBV13 CASTKLAGGLYNEQYF
TRBJ2-2 TRBV12-5 CASGFIYVGANTGELFF
TRBJ2-4 TRBV20-1 CSAAAGAKNIQYF
TRBJ1-6 TRBV7-9 CATTQGIGPLHF
TRBJ1-5 TRBV27 CASSLGYRNQPQHF
TRBJ2-7 TRBV20-1 CSARVPPVSKGEQYF
TRBJ2-3 TRBV20-1 CSAIRPPDTQYF
TRBJ2-3 TRBV5-1 CASSLATDRRGTDTQYF
TRBJ2-5 TRBV20-1 CSGMSPQAGNNEQYF
TRBJ2-7 TRBV11-2 CASSLEGQGVHEQYF
TRBJ1-2 TRBV20-1 CSATGQGETDYGYTF
TRBJ1-2 TRBV5-1 CASSLEGRTRYGYTF
TRBJ1-2 TRBV6-5 CASSRGVGYGYTF
TRBJ1-5 TRBV20-1 CSARDDRGHQPQHF
TRBJ2-3 TRBV7-2 CASSLVPGVADTQYF
TRBJ1-6 TRBV7-2 CASSLGTGYSPLHF
TRBJ2-2 TRBV7-6 CASSLGSLPNTGELFF
TRBJ1-5 TRBV4-1 CASSEIRDSNQPQHF
TRBJ2-7 TRBV3-1 CASSQHNRGGRFYEQYF
TRBJ2-3 TRBV5-1 CASSLIPGLAGTDTQYF
TRBJ2-2 TRBV12-3/TRBV12-4 CASSLRPGNTGELFF
. TRBV20-1 CRGDRVSYEQYF
TRBJ1-1 TRBV20-1 CSASLPTKAFF
TRBJ2-1 TRBV18 CASSPERGPGTQQFF
TRBJ2-7 TRBV6-6 CASSYSSAGDYEQYF
TRBJ2-1 TRBV27 CASSLDRWGGNEQFF
TRBJ2-1 TRBV10-3 CAIALGGSGRPYNEQFF
TRBJ1-2 TRBV12-5 CASGLFTSEYGYTF
TRBJ2-5 TRBV11-3 CASSLGGDRETQYF